This TCR beta chain was identified during a study of T-cell reconstitution after alpha-beta-depleted transplantation in children. Ten or more counts support this clonotype. Unique molecular identifiers were incorporated when the TCRbeta library was constructed. TCRdb re-called the PCR reads with MiXCR, one entry per CDR3 protein. The table lists around 600,000 distinct CDR3 sequences, approximately 15% of them singletons. The germline V gene encodes CDR1 SEHNR and CDR2 FQNEAQ (reference sequence). V dropped 7 bases and J dropped 0 bases, with 7 bases sitting between them. This CDR3 comprises 12 residues.

This material consisted of PBMCs from the stem cell graft donor, taken from the stem cell graft. The chain has TRBV7-9 and TRBJ2-7; TRBD2 might be the D (5 bases). The receptor comes from a human donor who donated a stem cell graft to a child with acute myeloid leukemia. CDR3 protein: CASMGSSYEQYF. The CDR3 DNA reads as TGTGCCAGCATGGGGAGCTCCTACGAGCAGTACTTC. The whole variable domain, filled in from reference TRBV7-9 and TRBJ2-7, reads DTGVSQNPRHKITKRGQNVTFRCDPISEHNRLYWYRQTLGQGPEFLTYFQNEAQLEKSRLLSDRFSAERPKGSFSTLEIQRTEQGDSAMYLCASMGSSYEQYFGPGTRLTVT.